This T cell receptor (beta chain) was captured in a study of control samples from healthy donors and cancer patients. Clones were read by immunoSEQ multiplex PCR, and TCRdb kept only the in-frame ones, dropping some. Found here are fewer than 110,000 clones, around 88% of them singletons; the top ten hold about 19%. CDR1 and CDR2 (germline): SQVTM, ANQGSEA. V dropped 6 bases and J dropped 0 bases, with 12 bases sitting between them. The CDR3 runs 13 residues. The J gene is TRBJ2-7, the V gene TRBV29-1, with D maybe TRBD2 (5 bases). This sequence was found in a man between 60 and 75 years old with lung cancer. Source material: PBMCs. CDR3 nucleotides: TGCAGCGTAGAGAGGGTCCCCTCCTACGAGCAGTACGTC. Translation gives CSVERVPSYEQYV.